This entry is about one TCR beta chain. Its antigen is still unknown. It was with 60 Vbeta and 13 Jbeta primers that the PCR ran. Data came from immunoSEQ multiplex PCR; TCRdb stores just in-frame clones and leaves some out. In the table there are more than 80,000 clones, around 71% of which are singletons. This sample is part of a study of cytomegalovirus exposure and HLA in healthy donors. Germline V gene lookup returns CDR1 SGDLS and CDR2 YYNGEE. V was pared by 3 bases and J by 3 bases, with 8 bases of the junction left unmatched. The CDR3 consists of 16 residues. The study's findings and limits: A missense variant in DCLRE1C was later tied to TCR beta V- and J-gene trimming.

The rearrangement uses TRBV9 and TRBJ2-5, with TRBD2 matching 10 bases. The sequenced material came from PBMCs. The TCR originated in a boy between 10 and 17 years old in good health and CMV-seronegative. The CDR3 is CASSANPGTSEETQYF. CDR3 bases: TGTGCCAGCAGCGCCAACCCTGGGACTAGCGAAGAGACCCAGTACTTC.